A selection of T cell receptor beta chains follows, all from one sample in a study of blood T cell repertoires in COVID-19. The data were produced by immunoSEQ multiplex PCR, yet TCRdb's version contains in-frame clones alone and is incomplete. The sample has about 240,000 clones, 75% to 85% seen once; the top ten hold approximately 4.5%. Sequenced: peripheral blood. The receptors come from a woman aged 70-85 years with acute or convalescent COVID-19. Both conserved end residues are part of each CDR3. The D gene is left open where the match is weak. Clone size is given for some rows only: seen once, a few or many times, or a class if the clone is expanded.

>few|TRBD1|TRBV27|TRBJ1-2|13
TGTGCCAGCAGTACTACAGGGGGCGGTGGCTACACCTTC
CASSTTGGGGYTF
>-|TRBD1|TRBV27|TRBJ1-2|16
TGTGCCAGCAGTTTATTCGGGACAGGGGTGGGGTATGGCTACACCTTC
CASSLFGTGVGYGYTF
>few|-|TRBV5-1|TRBJ2-2|16
TGCGCCAGCAGCTTGGATATCGTCAGGCGATCCGGGGAGCTGTTTTTT
CASSLDIVRRSGELFF
>few|TRBD1|TRBV4-1|TRBJ2-5|16
TGCGCCAGCAGCCCTAGCCAGACAGGGGGCCAAGAGACCCAGTACTTC
CASSPSQTGGQETQYF
>-|TRBD1|TRBV29-1|TRBJ1-5|13
TGCAGCGGAGGACAGGGGCACAATCAGCCCCAGCATTTT
CSGGQGHNQPQHF
>-|-|TRBV6-2/TRBV6-3|TRBJ1-5|14
TGTGCCAGCAGTTACTCGTCGGAGGGTCAGCCCCAGCATTTT
CASSYSSEGQPQHF
>-|TRBD1|TRBV7-2|TRBJ1-2|17
TGTGCCAGCAGCTTATCAGGAAATCTCGGACAGGGATATGGCTACACCTTC
CASSLSGNLGQGYGYTF
>-|-|TRBV4-1|TRBJ1-5|15
TGCGCCAGCAGCCACCCGGACAGTCGCTCTCAGCCCCAGCATTTT
CASSHPDSRSQPQHF
>-|-|TRBV19|TRBJ2-5|16
TGTGCCAGTAGTCCCCAACGGACAAGGTACCAAGAGACCCAGTACTTC
CASSPQRTRYQETQYF
>-|-|TRBV5-1|TRBJ1-3|15
TGCGCCAGCAGCTTGCAGGGTGACAAGGGAAACACCATATATTTT
CASSLQGDKGNTIYF
>-|-|TRBV6-6|TRBJ1-1|13
TGTGCCAGCAATACGGGAACGAACACTGAAGCTTTCTTT
CASNTGTNTEAFF
>-|TRBD1|TRBV19|TRBJ1-1|14
TGTGCCAGTAGTGGGGACAGAAAGAACACTGAAGCTTTCTTT
CASSGDRKNTEAFF
>-|TRBD1|TRBV12-3/TRBV12-4|TRBJ2-7|12
TGTGCCAGCAGACGGACAGGGAGCGAGCAGTACTTC
CASRRTGSEQYF
>few|TRBD2|TRBV3-1/TRBV3-2|TRBJ2-5|13
TGTGCCAGCAACATGGCGGGGGAAGAGACCCAGTACTTC
CASNMAGEETQYF
>-|-|TRBV28|TRBJ2-3|13
TGTGCCAGCAGTGCCCAGGGCCCAGATACGCAGTATTTT
CASSAQGPDTQYF
>-|-|TRBV7-5|TRBJ1-1|15
TGTGCCAGAAGCTTAGATCGGGTGGGGAACACTGAAGCTTTCTTT
CARSLDRVGNTEAFF
>once|TRBD2|TRBV20-1|TRBJ2-1|13
TGCAGTGCTAGTCGGGGGGGGCCTAGTGAGCAGTTCTTC
CSASRGGPSEQFF
>-|TRBD1|TRBV7-2|TRBJ1-5|13
TGTGCCAGCAGCCCCACAGGGGATCAGCCCCAGCATTTT
CASSPTGDQPQHF
>-|-|TRBV4-2|TRBJ1-1|16
TGTGCCAGCAGCCAAGATCGGGCAGGGGTTAACACTGAAGCTTTCTTT
CASSQDRAGVNTEAFF
>-|TRBD1|TRBV19|TRBJ1-2|14
TGTGCCAGTAGCCATCGGGACAGTTCATATGGCTACACCTTC
CASSHRDSSYGYTF
>-|TRBD1|TRBV18|TRBJ2-7|15
TGTGCCAGCTCAATGCCGGGACAGGGAACCTACGAGCAGTACTTC
CASSMPGQGTYEQYF
>-|-|TRBV9|TRBJ1-5|15
TGTGCCAGCAGCGTAGACGGGTTTAGCAATCAGCCCCAGCATTTT
CASSVDGFSNQPQHF
>once|-|TRBV7-9|TRBJ2-3|16
TGTGCCAGCAGCTTAAGACAACGACCTAGCACAGATACGCAGTATTTT
CASSLRQRPSTDTQYF
>-|-|TRBV9|TRBJ2-1|15
TGTGCCAGCAGCGTAGGAAGGGGTTCCTACAATGAGCAGTTCTTC
CASSVGRGSYNEQFF
>-|-|TRBV5-1|TRBJ1-5|14
TGCGCCAGCAGCTTTCGTTATAGCAATCAGCCCCAGCATTTT
CASSFRYSNQPQHF
>-|-|TRBV2|TRBJ1-2|13
TGTGCCAGCAGGGACAGCGCTCCCTATGGCTACACCTTC
CASRDSAPYGYTF
>few|-|TRBV11-2|TRBJ1-2|14
TGTGCCAGCAGCTTAGCGGAGGTTACCTATGGCTACACCTTC
CASSLAEVTYGYTF
>-|TRBD2|TRBV7-2|TRBJ2-5|13
TGTGCCAGCAGCTCTAGCGGGGGGGAGACCCAGTACTTC
CASSSSGGETQYF
>-|-|TRBV7-9|TRBJ1-5|14
TGTGCCAGCAGCTTAGAAGGGGGTTCCCAGCCCCAGCATTTT
CASSLEGGSQPQHF
>-|-|TRBV29-1|TRBJ2-1|12
TGCAGCGTTGAGAGGGCTCGCAATGAGCAGTTCTTC
CSVERARNEQFF
>-|-|TRBV13|TRBJ2-3|13
TGTGCCAGCAGACAGACCGTCACAGATACGCAGTATTTT
CASRQTVTDTQYF
>-|-|TRBV19|TRBJ1-6|17
TGTGCCAGTAGTGAAAGTCTCCCGAGCTCCTATAATTCACCCCTCCACTTT
CASSESLPSSYNSPLHF
>-|-|TRBV6-5|TRBJ1-6|15
TGTGCCAGCAGAACATCCGGGACAAAAAATTCACCCCTCCACTTT
CASRTSGTKNSPLHF
>-|-|TRBV6-5|TRBJ2-3|14
TGTGCCAGCAGGCAGGACAGAGGCACAGATACGCAGTATTTT
CASRQDRGTDTQYF
>-|-|TRBV25-1|TRBJ1-3|14
TGTGCCAGCAGTGCAGACAGCCTTGGAAACACCATATATTTT
CASSADSLGNTIYF
>-|-|TRBV15|TRBJ1-5|13
TGTGCCACCAGCAGAGTAGGGGATCAGCCCCAGCATTTT
CATSRVGDQPQHF
>many|-|TRBV4-3|TRBJ2-2|16
TGCGCCAGCAGCCCGCTAGGGACTGCGAACACCGGGGAGCTGTTTTTT
CASSPLGTANTGELFF
>-|TRBD1|TRBV7-2|TRBJ1-2|15
TGTGCCAGCAGCTTAACCCGGGACAGGGGCTATGGCTACACCTTC
CASSLTRDRGYGYTF
>few|TRBD2|TRBV15|TRBJ2-4|14
TGTGCCACCAGCAGAGACACTAGCGGGGTTCAAGAGTACTTC
CATSRDTSGVQEYF
>-|TRBD2|TRBV27|TRBJ2-7|12
TGTGCCAGCAGTTTAGCGGGGGTCGAGCAGTACTTC
CASSLAGVEQYF
>-|-|TRBV7-7|TRBJ1-1|13
TGTGCTAGCAGCTTAGACAGCATGACTGAAGCTTTCTTT
CASSLDSMTEAFF
>-|-|TRBV6-2/TRBV6-3|TRBJ1-2|15
TGTGCCAGCAGTTACGCAGGGAATGCGGGATATGGCTACACCTTC
CASSYAGNAGYGYTF
>-|-|TRBV9|TRBJ2-3|15
TGTGCCAGCAGCGGGGCCCAGGCCGTCACAGATACGCAGTATTTT
CASSGAQAVTDTQYF
>-|TRBD1|TRBV6-4|TRBJ1-2|15
TGTGCCAGCATTATTAAGGACAGGCTTAACTATGGCTACACCTTC
CASIIKDRLNYGYTF
>once|-|TRBV20-1|TRBJ1-2|11
TGCAGGCCAGGGGACGGGAATGGCTACACCTTC
CRPGDGNGYTF
>-|TRBD1|TRBV19|TRBJ1-1|15
TGTGCCAGTAGTTTCCAGGACAGGGCGAACACTGAAGCTTTCTTT
CASSFQDRANTEAFF
>-|-|TRBV2|TRBJ2-7|12
TGTGCCAGCAGTGAAGCGCTGCAGGGGAGTTGGTTC
CASSEALQGSWF
>-|TRBD2|TRBV6-4|TRBJ2-3|14
TGTGCCAGCAGTGACGGGGGGGACACAGATACGCAGTATTTT
CASSDGGDTDTQYF
>-|-|TRBV30|TRBJ1-2|12
TGTGCCTGGAGCCTTCCGGTCCCGGGCTACACCTTC
CAWSLPVPGYTF
>-|-|TRBV5-1|TRBJ2-7|15
TGCGCCAGCAGCTTGGACCAATTTAGCGGTTACGAGCAGTACTTC
CASSLDQFSGYEQYF
>-|-|TRBV20-1|TRBJ2-5|11
TGCAGTGCTAAAGGGGTAGAGACCCAGTACTTC
CSAKGVETQYF
>once|-|TRBV6-5|TRBJ2-2|13
TGTGCCAGCAGTTACGTAGGGGACGGGGAGCTGTTTTTT
CASSYVGDGELFF
>once|TRBD1|TRBV7-2|TRBJ1-4|15
TGTGCCAGCAGCTTCGGACAGGGGGCGAATGAAAAACTGTTTTTT
CASSFGQGANEKLFF
>-|-|TRBV12-3/TRBV12-4|TRBJ1-2|13
TGTGCCAGCAGTTTAGTAACAGCATATGGCTACACCTTC
CASSLVTAYGYTF